This passage covers 20 T cell receptor beta chains from one sample sequenced in a study of human T cells and chemical hapten exposure. TCRdb redid the calling of the RACE reads with MiXCR, one entry per CDR3 protein. The table shows fewer than 400,000 distinct CDR3 sequences, with about 7% occurring only once. Stated time point: patch test 1, 2 weeks after DPC sensitization. Treatment reported: therapeutic diphenylcyclopropenone sensitization with weekly scalp DPC. The starting material was whole blood, obtained in connection with sensitization to the hapten diphenylcyclopropenone (DPC). The receptor source for this set is a woman between 18 and 29 years old with alopecia areata. Some clones in this sample may be carry-over from other donors' samples.

This clonotype occurred a few times. The J gene is TRBJ1-6, the V gene TRBV7-8, with D possibly being TRBD1 (6 bases). V was pared by 4 bases and J by 6 bases, with 10 bases between. Germline V lookup: CDR1 SGHVS, CDR2 FQNEAQ. There are 14 residues in the CDR3. In nucleotides, the CDR3 is TGTGCCAGCAGCTCGGGACATCCTAATTCACCCCTCCACTTT. The encoded protein is CASSSGHPNSPLHF.

This clonotype was seen ten or more times. This chain uses TRBV4-3 with TRBJ2-7, with 7 bases lining up with TRBD2. The CDR3 spans 15 residues. The V and J ends lost 2 bases and 6 bases, in that order; junction bases with no gene match: 10. Germline CDR1 is LGHNA and CDR2 is YSLEER. CDR3 sequence (DNA): TGCGCCAGCAGCCAACTGGCGGGGGATCTAGTCGAGCAGTACTTC. Protein sequence: CASSQLAGDLVEQYF.

This clonotype appeared once. The genes are TRBV5-1 and TRBJ1-2, with TRBD1 matching 7 bases. The germline V gene encodes CDR1 SGHRS and CDR2 YFSETQ. The CDR3 loop spans 17 amino acids. The V and J ends lost 2 bases and 5 bases, in that order; junction bases with no gene match: 15. This CDR3 is CASSLTPATGRIYGYTF. DNA of the CDR3: TGCGCCAGCAGCTTAACTCCGGCGACAGGGAGGATATATGGCTACACCTTC.

This clonotype was counted at least ten times. V is TRBV5-5 and J is TRBJ1-5, with D uncertain. V lost 0 bases, J lost 4 bases, and 5 bases lay in between. The CDR3 contains 13 residues. Germline V gene data show CDR1 as SGHKS and CDR2 as YYEKEE (reference sequence). This chain's CDR3 is CASSLARNQPQHF. CDR3 DNA sequence: TGTGCCAGCAGCTTGGCCCGAAATCAGCCCCAGCATTTT.

Only a few counts were recorded for this clonotype. This rearrangement joins TRBV6-2 or TRBV6-3 to TRBJ2-3, with D unresolved. Germline V lookup: CDR1 MNHEY, CDR2 SVGEGT. V was pared by 7 bases and J by 3 bases, with 11 bases between. This CDR3 region has 13 residues. The CDR3 DNA reads TGTGCCAGCACCCCGGACGCAACAGATACGCAGTATTTT. It specifies CASTPDATDTQYF.

This clonotype was seen repeatedly, ten times or more. The J gene is TRBJ2-7, the V gene TRBV7-2; D not resolved. Per germline, CDR1 SGHTA and CDR2 FQGNSA. CDR3 length: 12 residues. Deletions cut 5 bases from V and 0 bases from J, with 5 bases between. The CDR3 here is CASSPSSYEQYF. CDR3 DNA: TGTGCCAGCAGCCCGAGCTCCTACGAGCAGTACTTC.

A few counts support this clonotype. This chain joins TRBV18 and TRBJ2-3; possible D gene TRBD2, 5 bases. Trimming took 2 bases from V and 0 from J, leaving 12 bases between them. CDR3 length equals 16 residues. CDR1 KGHSH and CDR2 LQKENI come from the germline V gene. CDR3 loop: CASSPKITGSTDTQYF. CDR3 DNA: TGTGCCAGCTCACCAAAGATTACGGGGAGCACAGATACGCAGTATTTT.

The genes are TRBV7-9 and TRBJ1-3; no reliable D call. Trimming removed 1 base at V and 0 bases at J, with 10 bases between. The CDR3 spans 16 residues. Germline V CDR1 and CDR2: SEHNR, FQNEAQ (reference sequence). In nucleotides, the CDR3 is TGTGCCAGCAGCTTAGGTTTGTTGAACTCTGGAAACACCATATATTTT. This sequence encodes CASSLGLLNSGNTIYF.

A note on this clonotype: This may come from a read error, since a much larger clone is one base off. This chain connects TRBV29-1 to TRBJ2-7, with 9 bases fitting TRBD1. Germline CDR1 SQVTM, CDR2 ANQGSEA. The CDR3 length is 13 residues. The CDR3 protein is CSVEKDRGSEQCF. The CDR3 DNA sequence: TGCAGCGTAGAGAAGGACAGGGGCTCCGAGCAGTGCTTC.

The V and J genes are TRBV2 and TRBJ2-2; maybe TRBD1 (7 bases). This CDR3 is built from 13 residues. Trimming removed 11 bases at V and 4 bases at J, with 14 bases between. Per germline, CDR1 SNHLY and CDR2 FYNNEI. The CDR3 loop is CALARGPTGELFF. In DNA, the CDR3 is TGTGCCCTAGCGAGGGGGCCCACCGGGGAGCTGTTTTTT.

J is TRBJ2-3 and V is TRBV29-1; 8 bases fit TRBD2. V gave up 4 bases and J gave up 6 bases; unmatched junction bases: 12. The CDR3 is 15 residues long. Germline CDR1 is SQVTM and CDR2 is ANQGSEA. CDR3 region: CSVGRGTSGADTQYF. CDR3 nucleotides: TGCAGCGTTGGGCGCGGGACTAGTGGGGCCGATACGCAGTATTTT.

A few counts support this clonotype. The V and J genes are TRBV4-3 and TRBJ2-7; TRBD1 agrees at 8 bases. The J segment lost 5 bases and the V segment lost 1 base, leaving 4 bases of the junction unmatched. The germline CDR1 and CDR2 sequences are LGHNA and YSLEER. The CDR3 is 14 amino acids. The DNA for the CDR3 is TGCGCCAGCAGCCAAGGGCAGGGGGCACACGAGCAGTACTTC. It encodes CASSQGQGAHEQYF.

The gene calls are TRBV18 and TRBJ1-5; a possible D gene is TRBD1 (6 bases). There are 15 residues in the CDR3. Trimming cost V 6 bases and J 0 bases, with 12 bases left between them. Germline loops: CDR1 KGHSH, CDR2 LQKENI. CDR3 DNA sequence: TGTGCCAGCTCTCCAGGGGCTTATAGCAATCAGCCCCAGCATTTT. Its translation is CASSPGAYSNQPQHF. The whole variable domain, remainder taken from reference TRBV18 and TRBJ1-5, is NAGVMQNPRHLVRRRGQEARLRCSPMKGHSHVYWYRQLPEEGLKFMVYLQKENIIDESGMPKERFSAEFPKEGPSILRIQQVVRGDSAAYFCASSPGAYSNQPQHFGDGTRLSIL.

This clonotype appeared many times. This rearrangement joins TRBV9 to TRBJ2-3; no reliable D call. The V gene lost 3 bases and the J gene lost 4 bases, with 15 bases spanning the gap. The CDR3 runs to 15 residues. Germline V gene lookup returns CDR1 SGDLS and CDR2 YYNGEE. The CDR3 DNA follows: TGTGCCAGCAGCGCGGCCGACGGACGTTCAGATACGCAGTATTTT. It is translated as CASSAADGRSDTQYF.

The table lists this clonotype with a few counts. V usage is TRBV29-1 and J usage is TRBJ2-1, with TRBD2 matching over 10 bases. J was trimmed by 4 bases and V by 5 bases; bases with no gene match: 2. The length of the CDR3 is 13 residues. CDR1 is SQVTM, CDR2 ANQGSEA, per germline. In nucleotides, the CDR3 is TGCAGCGTTAGAGCGGGGGGGTACAATGAGCAGTTCTTC. It specifies CSVRAGGYNEQFF.

This clonotype came up a few times. The chain carries TRBV4-2 and TRBJ2-7; 8 bases align to TRBD2. CDR1 and CDR2 (germline): LGHNA, YNFKEQ. V shed 1 base, J shed 0 bases, and the junction held 2 bases outside the gene matches. The CDR3 length is 15 residues. CDR3 sequence reads: CASSQGAGGSYEQYF. For the CDR3, the DNA is TGTGCCAGCAGCCAAGGGGCGGGGGGCTCCTACGAGCAGTACTTC.

The CDR3 reads CASSYPMRGRITTGELFF. DNA for the CDR3: TGTGCCAGCAGTTACCCCATGAGAGGGAGGATAACCACCGGGGAGCTGTTTTTT. This chain connects TRBV6-2 or TRBV6-3 to TRBJ2-2; possible D gene TRBD2, 6 bases. The CDR3 is 18 amino acids. Trimming left V 2 bases short and J 4 bases short, with 20 bases between. Looked up from germline, CDR1 is MNHEY and CDR2 is SVGEGT.

This clonotype has a handful of counts. The chain joins TRBV10-3 to TRBJ2-7, with a tentative D call TRBD1 (5 bases). The CDR3 spans 14 residues. The germline V and J ends were trimmed by 2 bases and 2 bases, with 10 bases remaining between them. CDR1 and CDR2 (germline): ENHRY, SYGVKD. The CDR3 sequence: CAISELTDTYEQYF. The CDR3 bases are TGTGCCATCAGTGAGCTGACAGACACCTACGAGCAGTACTTC.

The chain employs TRBV9 and TRBJ2-3; weak D call: TRBD1 (7 bases). This CDR3 has 16 amino acids. Germline V gene data show CDR1 as SGDLS and CDR2 as YYNGEE. The germline V and J ends were trimmed by 2 bases and 4 bases, with 17 bases remaining between them. CDR3 sequence: CASSVSTRGHSDTQYF. DNA for the CDR3: TGTGCCAGCAGCGTTTCGACTAGGGGGCACTCAGATACGCAGTATTTT.

This clonotype was counted at least ten times. The chain couples TRBV6-2 or TRBV6-3 to TRBJ1-1; no clear D gene. Germline CDR1 reads MNHEY; CDR2 reads SVGEGT. Trimming left V 0 bases short and J 1 base short, with 15 bases between. There are 17 residues in the CDR3. The CDR3 loop reads CASSYSGLRQTNTEAFF. CDR3 coding DNA: TGTGCCAGCAGTTACTCAGGCCTCAGACAAACGAACACTGAAGCTTTCTTT.